The source of this TCR beta chain is a study of response to subunit inactivated influenza vaccine. Overall study findings and caveats: That few new T cells are recruited by each seasonal influenza vaccination was the authors' suggestion.

There are many counts of this clonotype. Antigen unknown. TCRdb reanalysed the RT-PCR reads using MiXCR and keeps one entry per CDR3 protein. The sample has roughly 150,000 distinct CDR3 sequences, 11% seen once. Trimming took off 1 base at V and 4 bases at J, with 20 bases between the two ends. CDR1 is DFQATT and CDR2 is SNEGSKA in the germline V gene (reference sequence). The CDR3 has 17 residues. V usage is TRBV20-1 and J usage is TRBJ1-3; no reliable D call. The receptor's source is a man aged 50 to 59 who received an inactivated influenza vaccine. The specimen was non-naive T cells sorted from PBMCs, collected about 6 weeks after vaccination. In DNA form, the CDR3 reads TGCAGTGCTAGAGGGAGGATGGGTACCCCCACGGGAAACACCATATATTTT. Its protein product is CSARGRMGTPTGNTIYF.